This TCR beta chain was sequenced in a study of shared clonotypes between healthy human individuals. Across the whole study: Each donor's CD8 memory used one plate, CD8 naive two, each CD4 subset three. Overall study results and limits: Compared with memory subsets, naive subsets generally had larger estimated richness. How much donors shared clonotypes was expected to be affected by sequencing depth.

Execution of the assay was at deep level. Using immunoSEQ multiplex PCR, the repertoire was profiled, and TCRdb retains in-frame clones only, with some absent. The sample consists of 550,000 to 700,000 clones, less than 80% of them appearing once. Germline V gives CDR1 SGHRS, CDR2 YFSETQ. The CDR3 is 13 residues long. Trimming left V 4 bases short and J 3 bases short, with 10 bases between. Concerning this clone itself: Its specificity is not known.

The rearrangement links TRBV5-1 to TRBJ1-2; D remains ambiguous. The sequenced sample was memory CD4+ T cells sorted from blood. Subset meaning: CD45RA-negative fraction. This TCR derives from a woman in her twenties or thirties in good health. The CDR3 sequence is CASSPGRHYGYTF. The DNA for the CDR3 is TGCGCCAGCAGCCCCGGACGTCACTATGGCTACACCTTC.